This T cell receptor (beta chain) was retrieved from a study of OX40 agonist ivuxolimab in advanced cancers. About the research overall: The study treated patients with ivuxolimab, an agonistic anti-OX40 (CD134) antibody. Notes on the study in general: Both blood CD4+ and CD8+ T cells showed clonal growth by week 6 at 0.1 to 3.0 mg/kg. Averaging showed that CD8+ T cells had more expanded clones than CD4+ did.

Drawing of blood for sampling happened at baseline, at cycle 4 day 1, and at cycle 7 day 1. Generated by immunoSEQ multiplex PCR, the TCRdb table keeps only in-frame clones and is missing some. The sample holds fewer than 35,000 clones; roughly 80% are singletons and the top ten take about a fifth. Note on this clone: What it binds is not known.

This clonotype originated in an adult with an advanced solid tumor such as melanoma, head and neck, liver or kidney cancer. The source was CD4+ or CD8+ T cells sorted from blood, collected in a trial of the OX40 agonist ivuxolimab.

The CDR3 nucleotides are TGTGCCAGCAGTTTATCCAACCGGAGAAGAGCGGGGAGCTCCTACAATGAGCAGTTCTTC. Its translation: CASSLSNRRRAGSSYNEQFF. This chain joins TRBV27 and TRBJ2-1; 7 nucleotides line up with TRBD2. V gave up 0 bases and J gave up 0 bases; unmatched junction bases: 14. Looked up from germline, CDR1 is MNHEY and CDR2 is SMNVEV (reference sequence). CDR3 length: 20 amino acids.